These 6 T cell receptor beta chains originate from one sample sequenced in a study of blood T cell repertoires in COVID-19. Profiled with immunoSEQ multiplex PCR; TCRdb holds only in-frame clones, not every one. Of about 380,000 clones listed, about 85% are singletons. The sample comprised peripheral blood. The receptors derive from a woman between 18 and 30 years old with acute or convalescent COVID-19.

V gene TRBV9 combines with J gene TRBJ1-2, with D possibly TRBD1 on 5 matching bases. Germline values: CDR1 SGDLS, CDR2 YYNGEE. This CDR3 region has 13 residues. Trimming left V 0 bases short and J 7 bases short, with 10 bases between. The CDR3 loop is CASSVVQGRGYTF. CDR3 coding DNA: TGTGCCAGCAGCGTAGTCCAGGGCCGTGGCTACACCTTC.

The chain couples TRBV9 to TRBJ1-5; D is perhaps TRBD1 (6 bases). The germline V gene encodes CDR1 SGDLS and CDR2 YYNGEE. This CDR3 is 14 amino acids long. Trimming removed 4 bases from V and 7 bases from J, with 15 bases in between. DNA for the CDR3: TGTGCCAGCAGCCGCACAGGGTTCGGACAGCCCCAGCATTTT. Translated, it gives CASSRTGFGQPQHF.

The count of this clone is one. The V call is TRBV6-6, the J call TRBJ2-3; D gene unclear. The CDR3 covers 13 residues. Trimming removed 2 bases from V and 2 bases from J, with 5 bases in between. CDR1 is MNHNY, CDR2 SVGAGI, per germline (reference sequence). CDR3 protein: CASSYGSTDTQYF. For the CDR3, the DNA is TGTGCCAGCAGTTACGGCTCCACAGATACGCAGTATTTT.

The chain recombines TRBV7-2 with TRBJ2-1; the D is unclear. V was cut by 1 base and J by 6 bases, with 16 bases left in between. Germline CDR1 and CDR2: SGHTA and FQGNSA. This CDR3 has 16 amino acids. The CDR3 reads CASSLGGGSGFNEQFF. In DNA form, the CDR3 reads TGTGCCAGCAGCTTAGGTGGCGGCTCCGGATTCAATGAGCAGTTCTTC.

The chain joins TRBV5-8 to TRBJ1-6; perhaps TRBD1 as D (6 bases). Germline V lookup: CDR1 SGHTS, CDR2 YDEGEE. Trimming shortened V by 3 bases and J by 7 bases, and 14 bases separated the two germline ends. There are 15 residues in the CDR3. CDR3: CASSSRTRGNSPLHF. CDR3 nucleotide sequence: TGTGCCAGCAGCTCCCGGACCAGGGGCAATTCACCCCTCCACTTT.

This chain uses TRBV11-2 with TRBJ1-2; a possible D gene is TRBD1 (6 bases). The germline V and J ends were trimmed by 5 bases and 8 bases, with 9 bases remaining between them. This CDR3 has 11 residues. The V gene's germline CDR1 is SGHAT and CDR2 FQNNGV. Here the CDR3 reads CASSPGVGYTF. Here the CDR3 DNA reads TGTGCCAGCAGCCCAGGGGTAGGCTACACCTTC.